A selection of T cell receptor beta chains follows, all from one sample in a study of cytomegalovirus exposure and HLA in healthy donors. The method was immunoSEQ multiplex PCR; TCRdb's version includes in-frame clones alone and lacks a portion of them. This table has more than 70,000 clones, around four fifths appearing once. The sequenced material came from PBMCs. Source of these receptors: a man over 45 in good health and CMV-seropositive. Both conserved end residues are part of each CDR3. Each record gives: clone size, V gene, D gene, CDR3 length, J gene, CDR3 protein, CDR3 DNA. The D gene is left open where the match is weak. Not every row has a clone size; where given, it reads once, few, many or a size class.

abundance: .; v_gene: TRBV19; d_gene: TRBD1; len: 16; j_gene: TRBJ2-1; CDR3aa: CASSIIRGQRLNEQFF; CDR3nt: TGTGCCAGTAGTATAATTAGGGGGCAGAGGCTCAATGAGCAGTTCTTC
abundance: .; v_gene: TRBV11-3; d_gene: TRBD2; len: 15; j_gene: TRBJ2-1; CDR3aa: CASSPQGLANPEQFF; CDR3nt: TGTGCCAGCAGCCCGCAGGGACTAGCGAATCCTGAGCAGTTCTTC
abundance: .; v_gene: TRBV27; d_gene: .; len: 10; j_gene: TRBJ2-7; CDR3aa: CASGLLGQYF; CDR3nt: TGTGCCAGCGGGCTCCTGGGGCAGTACTTC
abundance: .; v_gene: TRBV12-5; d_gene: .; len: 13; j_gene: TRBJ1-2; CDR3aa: CASGLASSHGYTF; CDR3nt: TGTGCTAGTGGTTTGGCAAGCTCCCACGGCTACACCTTC
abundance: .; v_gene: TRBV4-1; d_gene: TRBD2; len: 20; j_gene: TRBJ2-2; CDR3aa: CASSQDRKTSDLRGTGELFF; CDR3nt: TGCGCCAGCAGCCAAGATCGGAAGACTAGCGATCTCCGAGGCACCGGGGAGCTGTTTTTT
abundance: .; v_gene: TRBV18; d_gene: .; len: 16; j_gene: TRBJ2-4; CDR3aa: CASSPRLQTSEHIQYF; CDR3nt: TGTGCCAGCTCACCACGGTTACAGACTAGTGAACACATTCAGTACTTC
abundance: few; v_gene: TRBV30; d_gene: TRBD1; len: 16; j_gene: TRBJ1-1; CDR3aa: CAWITGGRRGATEAFF; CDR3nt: TGTGCCTGGATAACAGGGGGCCGGAGAGGGGCCACTGAAGCTTTCTTT
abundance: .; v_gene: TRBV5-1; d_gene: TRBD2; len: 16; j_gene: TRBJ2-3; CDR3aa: CASSLGSGKGTDTQYF; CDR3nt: TGCGCCAGCAGCTTGGGTAGCGGGAAAGGGACAGATACGCAGTATTTT
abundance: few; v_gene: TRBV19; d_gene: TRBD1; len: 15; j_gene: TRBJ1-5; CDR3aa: CASRPTGVSNQPQHF; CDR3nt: TGTGCCAGTAGGCCGACAGGGGTTAGCAATCAGCCCCAGCATTTT
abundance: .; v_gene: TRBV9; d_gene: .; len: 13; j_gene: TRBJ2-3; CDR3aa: CASSPPSPDTQYF; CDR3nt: TGTGCCAGCAGCCCCCCCTCTCCAGATACGCAGTATTTT
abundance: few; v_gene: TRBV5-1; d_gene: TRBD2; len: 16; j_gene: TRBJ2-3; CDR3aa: CASSPSGTGSTDTQYF; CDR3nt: TGCGCCAGCAGCCCAAGCGGGACTGGGAGCACAGATACGCAGTATTTT
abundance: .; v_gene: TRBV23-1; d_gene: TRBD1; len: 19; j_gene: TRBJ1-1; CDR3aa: CASSLEPLGQGRSVAEAFF; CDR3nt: TGCGCCAGCAGTCTAGAACCCCTGGGACAGGGACGTTCTGTGGCTGAAGCTTTCTTT
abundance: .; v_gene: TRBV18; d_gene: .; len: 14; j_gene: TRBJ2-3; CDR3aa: CASSLLASTDTQYF; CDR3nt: TGTGCCAGCTCTCTACTAGCTAGCACAGATACGCAGTATTTT
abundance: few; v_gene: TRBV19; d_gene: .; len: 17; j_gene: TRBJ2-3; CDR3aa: CASSIDRGGWIEDTQYF; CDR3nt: TGTGCCAGTAGTATAGATCGCGGCGGTTGGATCGAAGATACGCAGTATTTT
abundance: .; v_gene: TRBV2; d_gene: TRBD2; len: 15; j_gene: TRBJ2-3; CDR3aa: CASETTSGGTDTQYF; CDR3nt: TGTGCCAGCGAAACGACTAGCGGGGGCACAGATACGCAGTATTTT
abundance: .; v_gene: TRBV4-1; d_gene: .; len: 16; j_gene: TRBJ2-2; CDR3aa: CASSQESRSSTGELFF; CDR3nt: TGCGCCAGCAGCCAAGAGTCACGTTCTAGCACCGGGGAGCTGTTTTTT
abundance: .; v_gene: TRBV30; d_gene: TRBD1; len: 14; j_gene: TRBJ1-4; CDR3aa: CAWTDTGGNEKLFF; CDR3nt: TGTGCCTGGACCGATACAGGGGGAAATGAAAAACTGTTTTTT
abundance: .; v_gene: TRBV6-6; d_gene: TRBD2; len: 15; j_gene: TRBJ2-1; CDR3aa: CASSLTGTSDTKGFF; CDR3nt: TGTGCCAGCAGTTTGACCGGGACTAGCGACACGAAAGGGTTCTTC
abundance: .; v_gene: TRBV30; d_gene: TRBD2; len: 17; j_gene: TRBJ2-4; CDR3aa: CAWSRRLAGVTKNIQYF; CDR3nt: TGTGCCTGGAGTCGTCGACTAGCGGGAGTAACCAAAAACATTCAGTACTTC
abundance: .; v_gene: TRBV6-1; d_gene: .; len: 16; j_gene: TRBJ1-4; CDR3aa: CASSGPGLPTNEKLFF; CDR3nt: TGTGCCAGCAGTGGCCCGGGACTCCCAACTAATGAAAAACTGTTTTTT
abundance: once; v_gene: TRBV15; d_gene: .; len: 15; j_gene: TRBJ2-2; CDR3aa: CATSRGGLGSGELFF; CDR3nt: TGTGCCACCAGCAGAGGGGGCCTAGGCTCCGGGGAGCTGTTTTTT
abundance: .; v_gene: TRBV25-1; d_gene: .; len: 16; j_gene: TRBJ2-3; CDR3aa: CASSADGVGLADTQYF; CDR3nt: TGTGCCAGCAGTGCTGATGGGGTGGGGCTCGCAGATACGCAGTATTTT
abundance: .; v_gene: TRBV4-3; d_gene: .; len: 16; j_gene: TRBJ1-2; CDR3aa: CASSQDGSRVNYGYTF; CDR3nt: TGCGCCAGCAGCCAAGATGGGTCCAGGGTGAACTATGGCTACACCTTC
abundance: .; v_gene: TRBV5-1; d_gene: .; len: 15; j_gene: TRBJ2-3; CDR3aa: CASSWRGKSTDTQYF; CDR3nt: TGCGCCAGCAGCTGGCGGGGCAAGAGCACAGATACGCAGTATTTT
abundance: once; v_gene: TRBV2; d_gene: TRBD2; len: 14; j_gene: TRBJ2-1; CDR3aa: CAGRRSGGYNEQFF; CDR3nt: TGTGCCGGGAGGAGGAGCGGGGGCTACAATGAGCAGTTCTTC
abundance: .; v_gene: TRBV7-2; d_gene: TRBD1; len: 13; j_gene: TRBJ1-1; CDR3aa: CASSDRGNTEAFF; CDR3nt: TGTGCCAGCTCAGACAGGGGGAACACTGAAGCTTTCTTT
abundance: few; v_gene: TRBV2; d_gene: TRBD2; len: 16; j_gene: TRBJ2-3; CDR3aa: CASSEGPSGRTDTQYF; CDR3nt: TGTGCCAGCAGTGAAGGGCCTAGCGGGAGAACAGATACGCAGTATTTT
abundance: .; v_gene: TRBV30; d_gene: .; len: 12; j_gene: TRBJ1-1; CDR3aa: CAWMRDGAEAFF; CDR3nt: TGTGCCTGGATGAGGGATGGGGCTGAAGCTTTCTTT
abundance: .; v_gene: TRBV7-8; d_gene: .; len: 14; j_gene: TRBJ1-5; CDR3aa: CASSLQGSNQPQHF; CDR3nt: TGTGCCAGCAGCTTACAGGGGAGTAATCAGCCCCAGCATTTT
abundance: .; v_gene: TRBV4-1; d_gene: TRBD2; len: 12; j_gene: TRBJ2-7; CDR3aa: CASSLTSSKQYF; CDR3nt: TGCGCCAGCAGCCTGACTAGCAGCAAGCAGTACTTC
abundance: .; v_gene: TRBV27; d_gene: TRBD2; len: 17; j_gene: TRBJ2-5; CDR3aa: CASSLKGLAARGETQYF; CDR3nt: TGTGCCAGCAGTTTAAAGGGACTAGCGGCCCGGGGGGAGACCCAGTACTTC
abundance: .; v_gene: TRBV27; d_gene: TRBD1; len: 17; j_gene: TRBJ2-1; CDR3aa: CASSLFHGRGQTYEQFF; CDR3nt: TGTGCCAGCAGTTTATTCCATGGCAGGGGGCAAACATATGAGCAGTTCTTC
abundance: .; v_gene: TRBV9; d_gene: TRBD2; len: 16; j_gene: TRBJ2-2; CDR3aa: CASSGTSGRAIGELFF; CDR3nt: TGTGCCAGCAGCGGGACTAGCGGGAGGGCAATCGGGGAGCTGTTTTTT
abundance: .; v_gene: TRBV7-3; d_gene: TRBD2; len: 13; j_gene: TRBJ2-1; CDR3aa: CASSPDPGLGQFF; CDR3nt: TGTGCCAGCAGCCCGGACCCGGGACTAGGCCAGTTCTTC
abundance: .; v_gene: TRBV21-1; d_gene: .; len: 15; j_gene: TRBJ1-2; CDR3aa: CASSTEFGTNYGYTF; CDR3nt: TGTGCCAGCAGCACAGAGTTCGGGACTAACTATGGCTACACCTTC
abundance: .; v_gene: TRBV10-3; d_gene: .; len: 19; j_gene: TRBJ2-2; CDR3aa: CAISESGGRGRENTGELFF; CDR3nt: TGTGCCATCAGTGAGTCGGGGGGGCGCGGACGAGAAAACACCGGGGAGCTGTTTTTT
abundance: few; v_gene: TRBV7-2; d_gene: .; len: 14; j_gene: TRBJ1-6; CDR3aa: CASSLSRANSPLHF; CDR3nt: TGTGCCAGCAGCTTATCCAGGGCTAATTCACCCCTCCACTTT
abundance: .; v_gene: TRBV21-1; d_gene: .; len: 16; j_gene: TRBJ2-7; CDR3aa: CASSKEGDRPAYEQYF; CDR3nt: TGTGCCAGCAGCAAAGAAGGGGACAGGCCGGCTTACGAGCAGTACTTC
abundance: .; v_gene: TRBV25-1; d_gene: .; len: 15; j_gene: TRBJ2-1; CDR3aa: CASSDRIGAYNEQFF; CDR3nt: TGTGCCAGCAGTGATAGGATAGGGGCCTACAATGAGCAGTTCTTC
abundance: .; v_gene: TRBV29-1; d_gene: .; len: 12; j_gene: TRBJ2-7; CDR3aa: CSVKTLTYEQYF; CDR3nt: TGCAGCGTGAAGACACTTACCTACGAGCAGTACTTC
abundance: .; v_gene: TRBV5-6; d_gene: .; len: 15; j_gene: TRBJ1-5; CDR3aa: CASSLRGSFNQPQHF; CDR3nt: TGTGCCAGCAGCTTGAGGGGCTCCTTTAATCAGCCCCAGCATTTT
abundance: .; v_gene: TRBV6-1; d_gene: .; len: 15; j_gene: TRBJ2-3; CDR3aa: CASSEVVGEKDTQYF; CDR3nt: TGTGCCAGCAGTGAAGTAGTGGGAGAGAAAGATACGCAGTATTTT
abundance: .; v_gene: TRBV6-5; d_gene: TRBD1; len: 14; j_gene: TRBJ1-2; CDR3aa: CASAGAGGSYGYTF; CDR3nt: TGTGCCAGCGCCGGAGCAGGGGGATCCTATGGCTACACCTTC
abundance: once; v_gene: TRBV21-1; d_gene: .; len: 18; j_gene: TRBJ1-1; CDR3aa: CASSKATRDRGYRTEAFF; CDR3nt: TGTGCCAGCAGCAAAGCTACCCGGGACAGGGGATACAGGACTGAAGCTTTCTTT
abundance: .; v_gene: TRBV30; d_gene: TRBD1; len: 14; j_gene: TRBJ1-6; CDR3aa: CAWRPQGAGSPLHF; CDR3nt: TGTGCCTGGAGACCGCAGGGGGCTGGTTCACCCCTCCACTTT
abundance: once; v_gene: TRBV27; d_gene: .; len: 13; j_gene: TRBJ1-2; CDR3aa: CASSFRGNYGYTF; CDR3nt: TGTGCCAGCAGTTTCAGAGGGAACTATGGCTACACCTTC
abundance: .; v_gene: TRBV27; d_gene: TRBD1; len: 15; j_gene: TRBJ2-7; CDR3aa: CASAQVGTGIYEQYF; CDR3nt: TGTGCCAGCGCCCAAGTAGGGACAGGGATCTACGAGCAGTACTTC
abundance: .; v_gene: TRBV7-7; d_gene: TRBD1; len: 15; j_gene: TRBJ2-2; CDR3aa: CASSLSDRGTGELFF; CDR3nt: TGTGCTAGCAGCTTAAGCGACAGGGGAACCGGGGAGCTGTTTTTT
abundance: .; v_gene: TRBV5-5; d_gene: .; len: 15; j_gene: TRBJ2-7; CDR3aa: CASSQWTAISYEQYF; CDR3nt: TGTGCCAGCAGCCAGTGGACTGCGATCTCCTACGAGCAGTACTTC
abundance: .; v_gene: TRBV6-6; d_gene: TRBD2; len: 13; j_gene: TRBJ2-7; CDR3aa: CASSYPLADEQYF; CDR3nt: TGTGCCAGCAGTTACCCACTAGCGGACGAGCAGTACTTC
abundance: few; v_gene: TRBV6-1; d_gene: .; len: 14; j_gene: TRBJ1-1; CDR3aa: CASSPRGGYTEAFF; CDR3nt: TGTGCCAGCAGCCCCAGGGGCGGGTACACTGAAGCTTTCTTT
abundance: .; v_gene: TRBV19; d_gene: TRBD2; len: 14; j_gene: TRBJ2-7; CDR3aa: CASSAGTSDYEQYF; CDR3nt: TGTGCCAGTAGCGCCGGGACTAGCGATTACGAGCAGTACTTC
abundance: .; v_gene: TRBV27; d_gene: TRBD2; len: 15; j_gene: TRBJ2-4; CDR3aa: CASSSRGAGEFLQYF; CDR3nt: TGTGCCAGCAGTTCTCGAGGAGCGGGAGAATTTCTTCAGTACTTC